This is a list of T cell receptor beta chains from one sample in a study of T-cell memory formation after mild COVID-19. Via MiXCR, TCRdb re-called the 5' RACE reads, giving one row per CDR3 protein. The sample yields approximately 490,000 distinct CDR3 sequences, roughly 22% seen once. The sequencing input was PBMCs or a T cell subset sorted from them (not recorded which). The receptor source for this set is an adult woman who had mild COVID-19 (a few samples of this study predate the infection). Cell type and time point are not known. Each CDR3 is given with its conserved first and last residue. Fields, in order: V gene, D gene, J gene, clone size, CDR3 protein, CDR3 DNA. A D gene is named only where the DNA matches it firmly. Clone sizes are given selectively: once, few, many, or a class where the clone is expanded.

v_call: TRBV9; d_call: NA; j_call: TRBJ2-4; clone_size: NA; cdr3_aa: CASSARDSWPQGNIQYF; cdr3_nt: TGTGCCAGCAGCGCCCGGGACTCCTGGCCCCAAGGAAACATTCAGTACTTC
v_call: TRBV12-3/TRBV12-4; d_call: NA; j_call: TRBJ1-5; clone_size: NA; cdr3_aa: CASSWGHPSNQPQHF; cdr3_nt: TGTGCCAGCAGCTGGGGACACCCTAGCAATCAGCCCCAGCATTTT
v_call: TRBV20-1; d_call: NA; j_call: TRBJ2-7; clone_size: NA; cdr3_aa: CSALRTEHYEQYF; cdr3_nt: TGCAGTGCTCTACGGACAGAGCACTACGAGCAGTACTTC
v_call: TRBV5-1; d_call: NA; j_call: TRBJ2-1; clone_size: many; cdr3_aa: CASSFRAGPNEQFF; cdr3_nt: TGCGCCAGCAGCTTCAGAGCGGGTCCCAATGAGCAGTTCTTC
v_call: TRBV12-3/TRBV12-4; d_call: NA; j_call: TRBJ2-1; clone_size: few; cdr3_aa: CASSLVMRVPFIYNEQFF; cdr3_nt: TGTGCCAGCAGTTTAGTGATGAGGGTCCCATTCATTTACAATGAGCAGTTCTTC
v_call: TRBV12-3/TRBV12-4; d_call: TRBD1; j_call: TRBJ1-4; clone_size: NA; cdr3_aa: CASGTGHNEKLFF; cdr3_nt: TGTGCCAGCGGGACAGGGCATAATGAAAAACTGTTTTTT
v_call: TRBV2; d_call: TRBD1; j_call: TRBJ1-4; clone_size: few; cdr3_aa: CASSVVDRAAGEKLFF; cdr3_nt: TGTGCCAGCAGTGTCGTTGACAGGGCCGCTGGTGAAAAACTGTTTTTT
v_call: TRBV29-1; d_call: TRBD1; j_call: TRBJ2-7; clone_size: few; cdr3_aa: CSVGQGSRAEQYF; cdr3_nt: TGCAGCGTTGGACAGGGAAGTCGGGCCGAGCAGTACTTC
v_call: TRBV7-3; d_call: NA; j_call: TRBJ2-5; clone_size: few; cdr3_aa: CASSLSPALGETQYF; cdr3_nt: TGTGCCAGCAGCTTAAGTCCTGCCTTGGGAGAGACCCAGTACTTC
v_call: TRBV2; d_call: NA; j_call: TRBJ2-7; clone_size: few; cdr3_aa: CASSTATYEQYF; cdr3_nt: TGTGCCAGCAGTACGGCTACCTACGAGCAGTACTTC
v_call: TRBV4-1; d_call: TRBD1; j_call: TRBJ2-7; clone_size: NA; cdr3_aa: CASSQGLGTGYEQYF; cdr3_nt: TGCGCCAGCAGCCAAGGGCTCGGGACAGGCTACGAGCAGTACTTC
v_call: TRBV6-1; d_call: TRBD2; j_call: TRBJ2-1; clone_size: many; cdr3_aa: CASAPRTSGGEQFF; cdr3_nt: TGTGCCAGTGCCCCCCGGACTAGCGGGGGGGAGCAGTTCTTC
v_call: TRBV4-1; d_call: NA; j_call: TRBJ2-2; clone_size: NA; cdr3_aa: CASSQPLRDRTRELFF; cdr3_nt: TGCGCCAGCAGCCAACCACTTCGCGACAGGACGAGGGAGCTGTTTTTT
v_call: TRBV7-2; d_call: TRBD1; j_call: TRBJ2-7; clone_size: many; cdr3_aa: CASSLDRGGYEQYF; cdr3_nt: TGTGCCAGCAGCTTGGACAGGGGCGGCTACGAGCAGTACTTC
v_call: TRBV6-2/TRBV6-3; d_call: NA; j_call: TRBJ2-7; clone_size: NA; cdr3_aa: CASRPTGTLYEQYF; cdr3_nt: TGTGCCAGCAGGCCTACCGGGACCCTCTACGAGCAGTACTTC